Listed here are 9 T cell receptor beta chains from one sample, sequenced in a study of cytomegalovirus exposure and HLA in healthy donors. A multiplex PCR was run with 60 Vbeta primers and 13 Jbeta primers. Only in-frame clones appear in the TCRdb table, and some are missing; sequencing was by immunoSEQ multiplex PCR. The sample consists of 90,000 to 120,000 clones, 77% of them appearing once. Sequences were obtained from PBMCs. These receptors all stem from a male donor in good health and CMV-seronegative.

Here the CDR3 DNA reads TGTGCCAGCAGTTTATACGTGGGGACTAGCGGGAGAAGCTACAATGAGCAGTTCTTC. The encoded protein is CASSLYVGTSGRSYNEQFF. J is TRBJ2-1 and V is TRBV28; 14 nucleotides agree with TRBD2. Germline V CDR1 and CDR2: MDHEN, SYDVKM. The CDR3 contains 19 residues. V shed 1 base and J 3 bases; nucleotides not matched to a gene: 8. Using reference TRBV28 and TRBJ2-1 for the parts outside the CDR3, the full variable domain is DVKVTQSSRYLVKRTGEKVFLECVQDMDHENMFWYRQDPGLGLRLIYFSYDVKMKEKGDIPEGYSVSREKKERFSLILESASTNQTSMYLCASSLYVGTSGRSYNEQFFGPGTRLTVL.

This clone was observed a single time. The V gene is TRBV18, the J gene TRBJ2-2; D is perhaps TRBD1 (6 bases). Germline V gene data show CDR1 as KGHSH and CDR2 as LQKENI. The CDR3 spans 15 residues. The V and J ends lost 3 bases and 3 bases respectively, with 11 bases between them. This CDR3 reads CASSPWGLDTGELFF. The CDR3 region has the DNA TGTGCCAGCTCACCCTGGGGGCTGGACACCGGGGAGCTGTTTTTT.

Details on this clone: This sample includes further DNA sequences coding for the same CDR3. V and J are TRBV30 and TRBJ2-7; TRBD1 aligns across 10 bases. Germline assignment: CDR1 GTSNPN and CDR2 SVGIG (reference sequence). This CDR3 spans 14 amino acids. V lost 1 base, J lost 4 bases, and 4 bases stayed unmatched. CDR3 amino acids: CAWSEGTGDYEQYF. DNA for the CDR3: TGTGCCTGGAGTGAGGGGACAGGGGATTACGAGCAGTACTTC.

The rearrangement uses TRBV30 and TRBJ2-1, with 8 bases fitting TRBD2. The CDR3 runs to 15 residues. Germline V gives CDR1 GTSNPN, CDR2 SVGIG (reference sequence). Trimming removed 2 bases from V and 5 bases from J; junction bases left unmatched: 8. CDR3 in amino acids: CAWSSPGLVDNEQFF. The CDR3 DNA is TGTGCCTGGAGTTCACCGGGACTAGTGGACAATGAGCAGTTCTTC.

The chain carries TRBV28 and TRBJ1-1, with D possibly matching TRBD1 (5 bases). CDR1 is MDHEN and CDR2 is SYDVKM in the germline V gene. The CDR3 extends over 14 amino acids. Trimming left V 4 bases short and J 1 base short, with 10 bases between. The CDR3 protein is CASSSGLGNTEAFF. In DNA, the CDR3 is TGTGCCAGCAGTTCGGGACTGGGGAACACTGAAGCTTTCTTT.

The CDR3 DNA is TGCGCCAGCAGTTTCGACCCCCGGGACAGGCTGGCAACTAATGAAAAACTGTTTTTT. It is translated as CASSFDPRDRLATNEKLFF. The rearrangement joins TRBV5-1 to TRBJ1-4; 8 positions match TRBD1. Trimming removed 5 bases from V and 0 bases from J; junction bases left unmatched: 15. Germline values: CDR1 SGHRS, CDR2 YFSETQ. The length of the CDR3 is 19 residues.

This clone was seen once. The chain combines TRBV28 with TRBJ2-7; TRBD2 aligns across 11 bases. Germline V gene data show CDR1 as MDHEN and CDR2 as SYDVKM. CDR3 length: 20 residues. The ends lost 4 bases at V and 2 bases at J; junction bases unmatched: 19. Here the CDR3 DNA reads TGTGCCAGCAGTTCACACCGCGGGACTAGCGGACCAACTTACACCTACGAGCAGTACTTC. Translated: CASSSHRGTSGPTYTYEQYF. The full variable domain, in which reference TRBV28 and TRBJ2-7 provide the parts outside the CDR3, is DVKVTQSSRYLVKRTGEKVFLECVQDMDHENMFWYRQDPGLGLRLIYFSYDVKMKEKGDIPEGYSVSREKKERFSLILESASTNQTSMYLCASSSHRGTSGPTYTYEQYFGPGTRLTVT.

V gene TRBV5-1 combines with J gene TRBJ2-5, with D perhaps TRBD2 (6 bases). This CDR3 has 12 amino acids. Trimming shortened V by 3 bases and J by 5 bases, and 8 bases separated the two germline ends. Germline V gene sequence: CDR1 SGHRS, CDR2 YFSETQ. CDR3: CASSWEEETQYF. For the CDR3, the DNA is TGCGCCAGCAGCTGGGAGGAGGAGACCCAGTACTTC.

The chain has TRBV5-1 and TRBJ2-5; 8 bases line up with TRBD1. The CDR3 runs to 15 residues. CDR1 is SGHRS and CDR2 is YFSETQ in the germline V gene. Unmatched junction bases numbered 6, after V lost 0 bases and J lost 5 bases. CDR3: CASSLETGVVETQYF. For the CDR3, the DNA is TGCGCCAGCAGCTTGGAGACAGGGGTGGTTGAGACCCAGTACTTC.